This TCR beta chain was sequenced for a study of T cell responses to AZD1222 COVID-19 vaccine. Overall study results and limits: Just a handful of people given AZD1222 tested seropositive at baseline. Nearly half of spike-specific TCRs reportedly target variant regions that are unmutated in the B.1.351 and B.1.1.7 variants. Among vaccine-associated CD4 TCRs, coverage spanned spike, with dominance at 160-218 and 743-854.

The data were produced by immunoSEQ multiplex PCR, yet TCRdb's version contains in-frame clones alone and is incomplete. The table records fewer than 150,000 clones, approximately 85% of them present only once. V shed 4 bases and J shed 4 bases, with 11 bases lying between them. The CDR3 is 14 residues long. Germline values: CDR1 KGHSH, CDR2 LQKENI. As regards this clone: What it binds is not known.

This receptor was taken from an adult in good health. This sample comprised peripheral blood, obtained on day 0 of AZD1222 vaccination. The J gene is TRBJ1-5, the V gene TRBV18; TRBD1 is a possible D gene (5 bases). CDR3 amino acids: CASSLQGPNQPQHF. DNA of the CDR3: TGTGCCAGCTCACTGCAGGGCCCGAATCAGCCCCAGCATTTT. The complete variable domain, with remaining parts taken from reference TRBV18 and TRBJ1-5, reads NAGVMQNPRHLVRRRGQEARLRCSPMKGHSHVYWYRQLPEEGLKFMVYLQKENIIDESGMPKERFSAEFPKEGPSILRIQQVVRGDSAAYFCASSLQGPNQPQHFGDGTRLSIL.